Each of the 17 T cell receptor beta chains below was sequenced from the same sample in a study of T cells expressing NK-cell markers. For each CDR3 protein, TCRdb gives one entry from its re-call of the 5' RACE reads, without DNA. The sample holds 90,000 to 130,000 distinct CDR3 sequences. The material sequenced was blood T cells: a sorted CD56 or NKG2C T cell subset, CD4+ or CD8+ T cells, or bulk PBMC T cells (not recorded which). The receptors come from a woman between 18 and 70 years old in good health.

V and J are TRBV6-6 and TRBJ1-5; the TRBD1 assignment by TCRdb is unverifiable without DNA. The CDR3 consists of 13 residues. Germline V gives CDR1 MNHNY, CDR2 SVGAGI (reference sequence). The chain's CDR3 is CATSTGHNQPQHF.

The genes are TRBV28 and TRBJ2-5; TCRdb lists TRBD1, though no DNA is available to test this call. The CDR3 runs 15 residues. The germline V gene encodes CDR1 MDHEN and CDR2 SYDVKM. The CDR3 is CASSLEGTFQETQYF.

The gene calls are TRBV4-1 and TRBJ2-7; the TRBD2 assignment by TCRdb is unverifiable without DNA. In germline, CDR1 is MGHRA, CDR2 YSYEKL. The CDR3 contains 14 residues. This CDR3 is CASSQASGSGEQYF.

CDR3 region: CASSSPTEMNTEAFF. The J gene is TRBJ1-1, the V gene TRBV27. The CDR3 loop spans 15 amino acids. Germline CDR1 is MNHEY and CDR2 is SMNVEV (reference sequence).

V and J are TRBV5-4 and TRBJ2-2; lacking DNA, the TRBD1 call made by TCRdb goes unchecked. This CDR3 region has 15 residues. Germline V gene lookup returns CDR1 SGHNT and CDR2 YYREEE (reference sequence). This CDR3 reads CASNLGQGETGELFF.

The CDR3 is CSVVAARRGYGYTF. The J gene is TRBJ1-2, the V gene TRBV29-1; TCRdb gives TRBD1 as the D gene, but with no DNA this cannot be confirmed. The germline gives CDR1 SQVTM, CDR2 ANQGSEA. CDR3 length: 14 amino acids.

This sequence joins TRBV6-5 and TRBJ2-1; TCRdb indicates TRBD1, and absent DNA this call remains unverified. The CDR3 totals 14 residues. Germline V gene sequence: CDR1 MNHEY, CDR2 SVGAGI. CDR3 sequence reads: CASSYPGLRGEQFF.

V gene TRBV25-1 combines with J gene TRBJ2-7; there is no DNA to check the TCRdb D call of TRBD1. This CDR3 has 11 amino acids. CDR1 MGHDK and CDR2 SYGVNS come from the germline V gene. This CDR3 is CASSMAGMSYF.

The J gene is TRBJ2-2, the V gene TRBV3-1. The CDR3 spans 16 residues. CDR1 is LGHDT, CDR2 YNNKEL, per germline (reference sequence). The CDR3 region is CASSQVWLPNTGELFF. Based on the CDR3 plus reference TRBV3-1 and TRBJ2-2, the full variable domain is DTAVSQTPKYLVTQMGNDKSIKCEQNLGHDTMYWYKQDSKKFLKIMFSYNNKELIINETVPNRFSPKSPDKAHLNLHINSLELGDSAVYFCASSQVWLPNTGELFFGEGSRLTVL.

The V call is TRBV27, the J call TRBJ1-2; TCRdb calls TRBD1, which cannot be checked without DNA. Germline CDR1 MNHEY, CDR2 SMNVEV (reference sequence). This CDR3 has 14 residues. This CDR3 reads CAVSRGAGGFAYTF.

J is TRBJ1-2 and V is TRBV20-1. CDR1 is DFQATT and CDR2 is SNEGSKA in the germline V gene (reference sequence). This CDR3 is built from 14 residues. The CDR3 here is CSARDGVRLDGYTF.

The V and J genes are TRBV10-3 and TRBJ1-5. The CDR3 consists of 12 residues. CDR1 is ENHRY, CDR2 SYGVKD, per germline. The CDR3 loop reads CAISATNQPQHF.

The rearrangement links TRBV5-1 to TRBJ2-1; the D call of TRBD2 rests on TCRdb alone, since no DNA is present to check it. From germline, CDR1 is SGHRS and CDR2 YFSETQ. The CDR3 is 15 residues long. The CDR3 loop is CASSLAPSLENEQFF.

The V call is TRBV12-3 or TRBV12-4, the J call TRBJ2-5; there is no DNA to check the TCRdb D call of TRBD1. The CDR3 spans 18 residues. This CDR3 is CASSFAGTSRWEGETQYF.

The chain uses TRBV9 and TRBJ2-3. The CDR3 is 14 residues long. CDR1 is SGDLS and CDR2 is YYNGEE in the germline V gene. The CDR3 loop reads CASSVVMSTDTQYF.

The rearrangement links TRBV28 to TRBJ2-2; lacking DNA, the TRBD1 call made by TCRdb goes unchecked. CDR1 is MDHEN and CDR2 is SYDVKM in the germline V gene. The CDR3 has 14 amino acids. CDR3: CASSLGHTTGELFF.

V is TRBV7-9 and J is TRBJ2-7; the D call of TRBD2 rests on TCRdb alone, since no DNA is present to check it. Germline loops: CDR1 SEHNR, CDR2 FQNEAQ (reference sequence). This CDR3 contains 16 residues. The CDR3 loop reads CASSSVGGGRLNEQYF.